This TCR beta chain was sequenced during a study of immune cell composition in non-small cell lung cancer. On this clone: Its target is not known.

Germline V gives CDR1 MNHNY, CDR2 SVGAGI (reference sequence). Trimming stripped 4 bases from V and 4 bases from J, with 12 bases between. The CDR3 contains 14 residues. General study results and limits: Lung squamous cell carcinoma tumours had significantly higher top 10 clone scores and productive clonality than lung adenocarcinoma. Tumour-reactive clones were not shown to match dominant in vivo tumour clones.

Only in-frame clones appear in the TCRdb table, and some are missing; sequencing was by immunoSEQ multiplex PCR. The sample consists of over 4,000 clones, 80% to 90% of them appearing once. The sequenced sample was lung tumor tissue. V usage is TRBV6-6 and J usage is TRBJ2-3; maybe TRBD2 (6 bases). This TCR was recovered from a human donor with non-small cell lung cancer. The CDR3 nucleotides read TGTGCCAGCAGTTCGGAGGGGTTCCCAGATACGCAGTATTTT. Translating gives CASSSEGFPDTQYF.